The 15 T cell receptor beta chains below were found in one sample sequenced in a study of shared clonotypes between healthy human individuals. Assay: immunoSEQ multiplex PCR; the TCRdb copy retains only in-frame clones and omits some. The data contain some 1,100,000 clones, around 82% of them singletons. Sequenced: memory CD4+ T cells from PBMCs. This sample's subset: CD45RA-negative fraction. These receptors were obtained from a man aged 18 to 29 in good health. Some clones in this sample may be carry-over from other donors' samples.

The chain is built from TRBV29-1 and TRBJ2-3, with 8 nucleotides matching TRBD1. The germline V gene encodes CDR1 SQVTM and CDR2 ANQGSEA. The CDR3 contains 14 residues. The ends lost 4 bases at V and 1 base at J; junction bases unmatched: 4. The CDR3 spells CSVAGTGRTDTQYF. The CDR3 DNA follows: TGCAGCGTTGCCGGGACAGGCCGCACAGATACGCAGTATTTT.

V is TRBV27 and J is TRBJ2-3; 12 nucleotides match TRBD2. Trimming took 4 bases from V and 5 from J; bases not matched to a gene: 1. This CDR3 is built from 14 residues. Germline CDR1 reads MNHEY; CDR2 reads SMNVEV (reference sequence). In DNA form, the CDR3 reads TGTGCCAGCAGTTGGGGACTAGCGGGAGATACGCAGTATTTT. Its protein product is CASSWGLAGDTQYF.

In this sample, this clone turned up once. The sample holds other DNA sequences that translate to the same CDR3. This chain uses TRBV2 with TRBJ2-7; D gene unclear. CDR3 length: 12 amino acids. Germline V gene data show CDR1 as SNHLY and CDR2 as FYNNEI. The V end lost 5 bases, the J end lost 3 bases, and 8 bases lay between the germline ends. The CDR3 DNA reads as TGTGCCAGCAGTCTACAGAACTACGAGCAGTACTTC. Its protein is CASSLQNYEQYF.

V is TRBV28 and J is TRBJ2-5; D is uncertain. V was cut by 4 bases and J by 5 bases, with 14 bases left in between. Germline V gene data show CDR1 as MDHEN and CDR2 as SYDVKM. The CDR3 length is 14 residues. For the CDR3, the DNA is TGTGCCAGCAGTTCCTCTCTATCGGCGGAGACCCAGTACTTC. This encodes CASSSSLSAETQYF.

This chain uses TRBV6-5 with TRBJ2-7; 8 bases map to TRBD1. The germline V gene encodes CDR1 MNHEY and CDR2 SVGAGI. CDR3 length equals 15 residues. With 6 bases clipped from V and 2 bases from J, the junction kept 9 bases outside the gene matches. CDR3 amino acids: CASRPTGTGTYEQYF. The CDR3 DNA sequence: TGTGCCAGCAGACCCACCGGGACAGGTACCTACGAGCAGTACTTC.

Comment on this clone: One base separates it from a far larger clone, so it is likely a read error. Other nucleotide sequences from this sample produce the same CDR3. The rearrangement joins TRBV6-1 to TRBJ2-7; 11 bases agree with TRBD1. The CDR3 consists of 13 residues. The V gene's germline CDR1 is MNHNS and CDR2 SASEGT. V shed 6 bases and J 2 bases; nucleotides not matched to a gene: 0. This CDR3 reads CASRGQGAYEQYF. CDR3 DNA sequence: TGTGCCAGCAGGGGACAGGGGGCCTACGAGCAGTACTTC.

The CDR3 reads CASSQVGQGVFFF. The DNA for the CDR3 is TGCGCCAGCAGCCAAGTGGGACAGGGGGTTTTTTTCTTT. The chain carries TRBV4-3 and TRBJ1-1; 11 positions agree with TRBD1. Trimming cost V 1 base and J 13 bases; bases outside gene matches: 5. Germline CDR1 is LGHNA and CDR2 is YSLEER. This CDR3 is built from 13 residues.

The V and J genes are TRBV5-1 and TRBJ2-1, with 11 bases that match TRBD2. This CDR3 region has 15 residues. Germline V lookup: CDR1 SGHRS, CDR2 YFSETQ. After removal of 3 bases from V and 5 bases from J, the junction contained 4 bases not matched to a gene. The DNA of the CDR3 is TGCGCCAGCAGCTGGGGACTAGCGGCCGACAATGAGCAGTTCTTC. Its protein product is CASSWGLAADNEQFF.

Regarding this clone: Distinct nucleotide sequences in the sample also encode this CDR3. V gene TRBV19 combines with J gene TRBJ2-2, with 12 bases that match TRBD1. V was pared by 5 bases and J by 4 bases, with 5 bases of the junction left unmatched. The CDR3 runs 16 residues. CDR1 and CDR2 (germline): LNHDA, SQIVND (reference sequence). CDR3 nucleotides: TGTGCCAGTAGTTCGGGACAGGGGGCGGGCACCGGGGAGCTGTTTTTT. Translating it yields CASSSGQGAGTGELFF. The whole variable domain, filled in from reference TRBV19 and TRBJ2-2, reads DGGITQSPKYLFRKEGQNVTLSCEQNLNHDAMYWYRQDPGQGLRLIYYSQIVNDFQKGDIAEGYSVSREKKESFPLTVTSAQKNPTAFYLCASSSGQGAGTGELFFGEGSRLTVL.

The V gene is TRBV4-2, the J gene TRBJ1-2; tentative D call: TRBD1 (5 bases). Germline V lookup: CDR1 LGHNA, CDR2 YNFKEQ. Trimming took off 3 bases at V and 3 bases at J, with 14 bases between the two ends. The length of the CDR3 is 15 residues. CDR3: CASSHLGDLDYGYTF. CDR3 sequence (DNA): TGTGCCAGCAGCCATCTTGGGGACCTAGACTATGGCTACACCTTC.

The chain is built from TRBV19 and TRBJ2-7, with 7 bases matching TRBD1. The CDR3 spans 15 residues. V gave up 5 bases and J gave up 2 bases; unmatched junction bases: 9. Germline V gene sequence: CDR1 LNHDA, CDR2 SQIVND (reference sequence). The CDR3 bases are TGTGCCAGTAGTCCGGAGACAGGGTTTCCCTACGAGCAGTACTTC. This encodes CASSPETGFPYEQYF. Full variable domain (outside the CDR3, taken from reference TRBV19 and TRBJ2-7): DGGITQSPKYLFRKEGQNVTLSCEQNLNHDAMYWYRQDPGQGLRLIYYSQIVNDFQKGDIAEGYSVSREKKESFPLTVTSAQKNPTAFYLCASSPETGFPYEQYFGPGTRLTVT.

V gene TRBV7-3 combines with J gene TRBJ2-3; TRBD2 matches at 11 bases. Germline CDR1 SGHTA, CDR2 FQGTGA. After removal of 4 bases from V and 1 base from J, the junction contained 4 bases not matched to a gene. The CDR3 has 16 residues. The CDR3 nucleotides read TGTGCCAGCAGCTCGACTAGCGGGGAGGGCACAGATACGCAGTATTTT. This encodes CASSSTSGEGTDTQYF.

The gene calls are TRBV11-2 and TRBJ1-5; 9 bases map to TRBD1. The V gene's germline CDR1 is SGHAT and CDR2 FQNNGV. V trimming: 5 bases; J trimming: 6 bases; junction bases outside the gene matches: 11. The CDR3 covers 16 residues. CDR3: CASSQGRDRAFQPQHF. The CDR3 nucleotides read TGTGCCAGCAGCCAAGGCAGGGACAGGGCCTTTCAGCCCCAGCATTTT.

The chain joins TRBV30 to TRBJ1-1; no firm D call. The CDR3 consists of 12 residues. Germline loops: CDR1 GTSNPN, CDR2 SVGIG (reference sequence). The V and J ends lost 3 bases and 3 bases respectively, with 8 bases between them. DNA for the CDR3: TGTGCCTGGAGCCCGGATTACACTGAAGCTTTCTTT. Protein sequence: CAWSPDYTEAFF.

The chain carries TRBV29-1 and TRBJ1-4; no firm D call. V lost 4 bases and J 6 bases, leaving 18 bases between the germline ends. Germline loops: CDR1 SQVTM, CDR2 ANQGSEA. The CDR3 totals 15 residues. This CDR3 reads CSVGGHSLVYEKLFF. As DNA, the CDR3 is TGCAGCGTTGGAGGGCATTCCCTTGTTTATGAAAAACTGTTTTTT.